This TCR beta chain was retrieved from a study of cytomegalovirus exposure and HLA in healthy donors (dated by TCRdb to about 2017). For the study in its entirety: An earlier analysis of approximately 640 of the donors reported about 290 Gb of sequence data and 117 million unique TCR beta sequences from 190 million or so T cells. Roughly 300 gigabases of sequencing data and roughly 80 million unique TCR sequences made up an early release that covered approximately 620 HLA-typed donors. The genetic ancestry cluster associated with self-reported Caucasian donors included 80% to 90% of the roughly 400 genotyped donors. The aim of the study was to test whether cataloging public T cell receptors could identify signatures of past pathogen exposure. Using immunosequencing, the study profiled T cell repertoires from around 670 subjects and related those repertoires to cytomegalovirus serostatus. In addition to the first cohort of around 670 subjects, a separate validation cohort of approximately 110 different subjects was used. The study combined high-throughput TCR immunosequencing, statistical association of individual TCRs with disease status, and machine learning to predict cytomegalovirus infection status. A later analysis re-analyzed previously published TCR beta repertoires from approximately 700 donors and added high-resolution HLA genotyping to study TCR occurrence patterns. In the later analysis, no new phenotypic data were used to find candidate immune exposures; instead, reliance was placed on TCR beta sequences and their occurrence across donors. An earlier analysis of a few hundred of the donors applied high-throughput TCR beta sequencing to assess whether each TCR beta V gene segment acted as functional or pseudogenic. Donor age, sex, ethnicity and CMV serostatus were compiled together with the repertoire data. Genome-wide SNP genotypes for about 65% of the roughly 670 donors were used in a later genetic analysis, which treated that subset as a discovery cohort. Every discovery cohort repertoire had been produced on one sequencing platform. Both class I and class II loci were covered by HLA typing, at four-digit resolution. Typing coverage differed by locus: A, B, C, DRB1 and DQB1 were typed in about 629-640 donors, DQA1 in 500 to 550, DPA1 in roughly 590, and DPB1 in around 490. Roughly 5 DR-DQ haplotypes were handled as single units for association and clustering because linkage in the cohort was strong. On average, about 240,000 unique TCR beta nucleotide sequences were sequenced per donor among a few hundred genotyped donors of the cohort, with roughly a sixth of those sequences being non-productive.

Spanning cysteine to phenylalanine, the CDR3 consists of 14 amino acids. The read is trimmed to its CDR3 DNA, 42 bases read in frame from base 1. The germline V gene gives CDR1 as SNHLY and CDR2 as FYNNEI. Trimming costs V 4 bases and J 3 bases, and their ends lie 10 bases apart. As concerns this clone: Its antigen is unknown. Base quality data are lacking; no much larger clone is found one base away.

The protocol used for the library was the immunoSEQ multiplex PCR assay. A mixture of 60 forward primers for TCR Vbeta segments and 13 reverse primers for TCR Jbeta segments was used in the multiplex PCR. The CDR3 region of rearranged TCR beta genes was amplified from genomic DNA by a multiplex PCR assay. The Illumina HiSeq System was used to sequence the amplified TCR beta libraries as 87-base-pair reads. The study's processing was this. Across the 666 repertoires, a later analysis counted around 80 million unique TCR beta chains, 9 million to 14 million of which were shared by at least two donors. Raw reads were error-corrected and collapsed into unique sequences with a nearest-neighbor algorithm that merged closely related sequences to remove PCR and sequencing errors. To assign V, D and J gene segments, CDR3 sequences were aligned to IMGT reference sequences. For a sequence to be retained, a match of at least six nucleotides to both a V gene segment and a J gene segment was required. A rearrangement counted as productive if the CDR3 had no stop codons and remained in frame with V and J, and every other rearrangement counted as non-productive. CDR3 was defined according to IMGT convention as the region running from the second conserved V-encoded cysteine to the conserved J-encoded phenylalanine. The earlier analysis of some 540 of the donors excluded any sequence lacking an unambiguous match to a single V gene segment. In an earlier analysis of approximately 590 of the donors, a V segment was called functional when productive rearrangements were above 56.7%, and segregating when the standard deviation between donors exceeded 5%. A statistical classification framework was developed to diagnose cytomegalovirus status using the catalog of TCR beta chain sequences. A later analysis assigned V and J genes by comparing TCR nucleotide sequences with IMGT/GENE-DB human TR gene sequences. Using the TCRdist pipeline, a later analysis assigned CDR3 sequences along with most-parsimonious VDJ recombination scenarios. A later analysis defined each TCR beta chain by its CDR3 amino acid sequence plus V-gene family, and excluded reads lacking a unique V-gene family. As a way to deal with suspected cross-contamination and a sequencing artifact, a later analysis dropped nearly 600 nucleotide sequences that were highly shared and had low generation probability. A later analysis calculated a clonal expansion index for each public chain from normalized within-repertoire ranks of inferred template counts. Generation probabilities in a later analysis came from a VDJ recombination model fitted to out-of-frame rearrangements, and those results were checked against IGoR. Hypergeometric tests were used in a later analysis to score TCR-TCR, TCR-HLA and TCR-CMV co-occurrence, with a repertoire-size bias correction applied to the TCR pairs. To estimate false discovery rates, a later analysis permuted the HLA or CMV assignments 20 times. In a later analysis, co-occurring TCRs were grouped with DBSCAN, and TCRdist sequence similarity was added when clustering was performed within HLA-allele-positive subsets. Repertoires with fewer than 30,000 or more than 120,000 public chains, plus five repertoires with anomalous nucleotide sharing, were excluded from co-occurrence clustering. Imported from immuneACCESS, the table was reduced by TCRdb to in-frame sequences with V and J called. These copies leave out some clones; in studies compared against another copy, an unresolved V gene accounts for under half, and the cause of the remainder is not known. V and J calls and clone size are as listed in that table; D and trimming were resolved from the DNA. The sample profile shows 130,000 or so clones; over 75% of them were found once. The top ten clones comprise 1.5% to 2% of the sample.

The cohort was made up of under 800 healthy bone marrow donors. Cohort members were all nominally healthy when sampled, although unrecorded immune exposures were likely present. The donor tested CMV seronegative and was one of the 352 seronegative cohort members. Every donor gave a peripheral blood sample, and the peripheral blood mononuclear cells from that sample were used for TCR beta sequencing. The Qiagen DNeasy Blood Extraction Kit was used to extract genomic DNA from the blood cell samples. Summary of the overall study and its limitations: CMV serostatus was the only immune exposure information available for the cohort. A later analysis found that TCR association rates varied across HLA loci, with DRB1 alleles showing the most associated TCRs and HLA-C alleles the fewest. Linkage disequilibrium might explain the correlated functional status among segregating V segments, but an unknown experimental factor could not be ruled out. Most TCR sequences were observed very rarely across donors, whereas some public TCRs were present in many individuals. Sequencing depth was assumed to be roughly uniform across donors in the presence/absence analyses, though that assumption may not hold. A group of highly shared sequence variants was considered likely to be a technical artifact of the sequencing pipeline. Because HLA typing was missing for some donors at each locus, association tests included only the typed subset. Compared with the 666-donor mean, donors in an Asian-associated ancestry cluster had fewer N-insertions in productive TCRs, according to a later genetic analysis. In an earlier analysis of several hundred of the donors, most TCR beta V segments were observed in productive rearrangements about 90% or about 30% of the time, broadly matching IMGT annotations. In a later analysis, HLA-associated TCR beta chains showed more clonal expansion and lower generation probabilities than non-associated chains that were equally common. According to the authors, the approach could potentially be generalized to other disease states and immunological phenotypes. A later analysis associated 15,000 to 20,000 TCR beta sequences with specific HLA alleles at a false discovery rate of 0.05. Most CMV-associated TCR beta chains appeared to be HLA-restricted in a later analysis, and the HLA associations seemed to be driven largely by CMV exposure. In the study, 150 to 200 TCR beta chains were listed as associated with cytomegalovirus. In vitro tests confirmed that three of the cytomegalovirus-associated TCR beta chains recognize cytomegalovirus antigens. This cohort had only TCR beta chains sequenced, and the lack of alpha or paired-chain data limited which features could be detected. A further reported finding was that TCR beta sequences accurately predicted the HLA-A and HLA-B alleles for most subjects in the first cohort. An association between a missense DCLRE1C variant and V-gene and J-gene trimming of TCR beta chains was found in a later genetic analysis and replicated in an independent cohort. When HLA alleles, especially DR and DQ, strongly co-occurred, attributing TCR associations to individual alleles was difficult. The classifier was reported to diagnose cytomegalovirus status with high specificity and sensitivity in both the original and validation cohorts. The earlier analysis of 450 to 700 of the donors excluded 15 to 20 rarely observed V segments, including chromosome 9 orphons, because counts were too low. Some IMGT-functional V segments, including TRBV6-2 and TRBV6-3, could not be told apart with the 87-base-pair reads, so those segments were excluded. Several of the top co-occurrence clusters appeared to be linked to parvovirus B19, influenza, CMV and Epstein-Barr virus, according to a later analysis.

The TCR was taken from a man aged 40-50 years in good health and CMV-seronegative. Sequencing was performed on PBMCs. Here the chain combines TRBV2 and TRBJ1-5, and TRBD1 may be the D gene, going by 6 matching bases. The DNA is as follows: TGTGCCAGCAGTGGAGGACAGCTCAATCAGCCCCAGCATTTT. This gives the protein CASSGGQLNQPQHF.